These 4 T cell receptor beta chains were all obtained from the same sample, sequenced in a study of T cells after yellow fever vaccination. TCRdb redid the calling of the 5' RACE reads with MiXCR, one entry per CDR3 protein. The data hold roughly 63,000 distinct CDR3 sequences, with 6% to 7.5% observed a single time. The sample was CD8+ T cells sorted from PBMCs, taken 15 days after the yellow fever booster vaccination. The receptors originated from a man aged 30 to 45 who received the YFV17D yellow fever vaccine.

The V call is TRBV28, the J call TRBJ2-2, with D unresolved. This CDR3 has 13 amino acids. V was cut by 7 bases and J by 3 bases, with 9 bases left in between. Germline lookup yields CDR1 MDHEN and CDR2 SYDVKM. The CDR3 nucleotides read TGTGCCAGCACCAAGTGGCACACCGGGGAGCTGTTTTTT. This sequence encodes CASTKWHTGELFF.

This clonotype was seen at least ten times. The chain recombines TRBV5-1 with TRBJ2-7; D is ambiguous. This CDR3 has 11 amino acids. Germline V gene lookup returns CDR1 SGHRS and CDR2 YFSETQ. V gave up 0 bases and J gave up 7 bases, with 5 bases separating them. The CDR3 DNA follows: TGCGCCAGCAGCTTGGGACATGAGCAGTACTTC. As protein: CASSLGHEQYF.

This clonotype occurred many times. The CDR3 protein is CASSQDRGSDHEKLFF. CDR3 DNA sequence: TGCGCCAGCAGCCAAGATCGGGGGTCGGACCATGAAAAACTGTTTTTT. The gene calls are TRBV4-3 and TRBJ1-4; TRBD1 is a possible D gene (5 bases). Germline V gene lookup returns CDR1 LGHNA and CDR2 YSLEER. Trimming took off 0 bases at V and 6 bases at J, with 14 bases between the two ends. The CDR3 covers 16 residues.

This clonotype was seen many times. The rearrangement links TRBV5-1 to TRBJ2-5; D unresolved. CDR3 length: 15 residues. V gave up 0 bases and J gave up 1 base, with 10 bases separating them. The germline CDR1 and CDR2 sequences are SGHRS and YFSETQ. The CDR3 loop is CASSLVAATQETQYF. The CDR3 nucleotides are TGCGCCAGCAGCTTGGTGGCGGCTACCCAAGAGACCCAGTACTTC.